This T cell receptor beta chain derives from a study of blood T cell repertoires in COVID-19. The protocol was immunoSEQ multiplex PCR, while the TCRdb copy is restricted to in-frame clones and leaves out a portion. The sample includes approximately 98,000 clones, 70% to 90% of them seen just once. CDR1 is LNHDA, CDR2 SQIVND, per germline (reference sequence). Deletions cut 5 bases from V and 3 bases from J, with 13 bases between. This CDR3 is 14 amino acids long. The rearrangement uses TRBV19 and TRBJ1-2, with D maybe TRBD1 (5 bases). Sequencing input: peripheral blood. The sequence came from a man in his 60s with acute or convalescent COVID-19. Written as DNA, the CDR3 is TGTGCCAGTAGTTGGGGGGATGAGGACTATGGCTACACCTTC. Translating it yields CASSWGDEDYGYTF.